Following are 30 T cell receptor beta chains from one sample sequenced in a study of blood T cell repertoires in COVID-19. The table came from immunoSEQ multiplex PCR; TCRdb's copy has only in-frame clones and leaves some out. The data contain about 390,000 clones, approximately 87% of them singletons. The source material was peripheral blood. The receptors come from a woman aged 60-75 years with COVID-19, enrolled during active disease.

The rearrangement links TRBV28 to TRBJ2-3, with D possibly TRBD1 on 7 matching bases. The CDR3 has 14 amino acids. The germline CDR1 and CDR2 sequences are MDHEN and SYDVKM. V was trimmed by 7 bases and J by 4 bases, leaving 15 bases between them. The chain's CDR3 is CASTITGEADTQYF. DNA of the CDR3: TGTGCCAGCACAATCACAGGGGAGGCAGATACGCAGTATTTT. Full variable domain (outside the CDR3, taken from reference TRBV28 and TRBJ2-3): DVKVTQSSRYLVKRTGEKVFLECVQDMDHENMFWYRQDPGLGLRLIYFSYDVKMKEKGDIPEGYSVSREKKERFSLILESASTNQTSMYLCASTITGEADTQYFGPGTRLTVL.

V is TRBV25-1 and J is TRBJ2-7, with 7 bases that match TRBD1. The CDR3 sequence is 14 residues long. V was clipped by 5 bases and J by 6 bases; unmatched bases: 10. Per germline, CDR1 MGHDK and CDR2 SYGVNS. CDR3 protein: CASSSTGDVGEQYF. In DNA form, the CDR3 reads TGTGCCAGCAGTTCAACAGGGGACGTGGGCGAGCAGTACTTC.

The rearrangement uses TRBV6-5 and TRBJ1-2; no reliable D call. Germline lookup yields CDR1 MNHEY and CDR2 SVGAGI. The CDR3 covers 12 residues. V was shortened by 6 bases and J by 3 bases, with 8 bases between the two germline ends. The CDR3 sequence is CASRVGYYGYTF. As DNA, the CDR3 is TGTGCCAGCAGGGTCGGGTACTATGGCTACACCTTC.

This rearrangement joins TRBV2 to TRBJ2-5; possibly TRBD1 for D (6 bases). The V end lost 6 bases, the J end lost 2 bases, and 10 bases lay between the germline ends. This CDR3 comprises 13 residues. Germline-derived CDR1 and CDR2 are SNHLY and FYNNEI. CDR3 region: CASRGQPQETQYF. The CDR3 region has the DNA TGTGCCAGCAGAGGACAGCCTCAAGAGACCCAGTACTTC.

J is TRBJ2-7 and V is TRBV6-1; D is perhaps TRBD1 (6 bases). CDR1 is MNHNS and CDR2 is SASEGT in the germline V gene. Trimming took 2 bases from V and 3 from J, leaving 14 bases between them. CDR3 length: 15 amino acids. CDR3 in amino acids: CASSESGPRGYEQYF. CDR3 DNA sequence: TGTGCCAGCAGTGAATCGGGGCCCAGGGGCTACGAGCAGTACTTC.

The gene calls are TRBV14 and TRBJ1-6; tentatively, D is TRBD1 (6 bases). Germline loops: CDR1 SGHDN, CDR2 FVKESK. V was shortened by 1 base and J by 6 bases, with 16 bases between the two germline ends. The CDR3 spans 17 residues. CDR3: CASSQGPPGHINSPLHF. CDR3 nucleotides: TGTGCCAGCAGCCAAGGGCCCCCGGGACACATTAATTCACCCCTCCACTTT.

The J gene is TRBJ1-2, the V gene TRBV20-1; no firm D call. The V end was cut by 6 bases, the J end by 5 bases, with 10 bases between. This CDR3 is 11 amino acids long. Per germline, CDR1 DFQATT and CDR2 SNEGSKA (reference sequence). CDR3 in amino acids: CSALGGYGYTF. The CDR3 DNA follows: TGCAGTGCCCTGGGAGGGTATGGCTACACCTTC.

This sequence joins TRBV24-1 and TRBJ2-7; 10 bases are shared with TRBD1. The junction had 9 bases not matched to a gene; V was cut back by 4 bases and J by 4 bases. The CDR3 totals 16 residues. The germline CDR1 and CDR2 sequences are KGHDR and SFDVKD. The CDR3 DNA sequence: TGTGCCACCAGTGACCCGGCCGGGACAGGGGCATACGAGCAGTACTTC. Translation: CATSDPAGTGAYEQYF.

The chain couples TRBV2 to TRBJ1-4; possibly TRBD1 for D (6 bases). Germline V gene lookup returns CDR1 SNHLY and CDR2 FYNNEI. V lost 5 bases and J lost 2, with 12 bases in between. This CDR3 spans 15 amino acids. CDR3 DNA sequence: TGTGCCAGCAGTCCTACAGGGAATACTAATGAAAAACTGTTTTTT. It specifies CASSPTGNTNEKLFF.

This clone showed up just a few times. The gene calls are TRBV12-5 and TRBJ1-3; no clear D. The CDR3 consists of 13 residues. Germline V CDR1 and CDR2: LGHNT, FRNRAP. Trimming removed 5 bases from V and 10 bases from J, with 15 bases in between. CDR3 DNA: TGTGCTAGTGGTCATGGATATGGCGGGACCATATATTTT. It encodes CASGHGYGGTIYF.

V is TRBV6-6 and J is TRBJ1-2, with 11 bases identical to TRBD1. The CDR3 loop spans 14 amino acids. V shed 5 bases and J 7 bases; nucleotides not matched to a gene: 6. CDR1 is MNHNY and CDR2 is SVGAGI in the germline V gene (reference sequence). This chain's CDR3 is CASSTGQGAGGYTF. The DNA for the CDR3 is TGTGCCAGCAGTACAGGACAGGGGGCTGGTGGCTACACCTTC.

The gene calls are TRBV7-9 and TRBJ1-5, with TRBD1 matching over 8 bases. This CDR3 region has 16 residues. Trimming cost V 4 bases and J 1 base; bases outside gene matches: 6. CDR1 and CDR2 from the germline V gene are SEHNR and FQNEAQ (reference sequence). CDR3 DNA: TGTGCCAGCAGCTCCACGACAGGGGTCAGCAATCAGCCCCAGCATTTT. This sequence encodes CASSSTTGVSNQPQHF.

This clone was seen ten or more times. The chain combines TRBV5-4 with TRBJ1-1; no reliable D call. V was cut by 0 bases and J by 9 bases, with 18 bases left in between. The CDR3 loop spans 15 amino acids. Germline V gene lookup returns CDR1 SGHNT and CDR2 YYREEE (reference sequence). CDR3 sequence (DNA): TGTGCCAGCAGCTTGGAAGAGGGCCCCCGAGCGAAAGCTTTCTTT. Residues: CASSLEEGPRAKAFF.

The chain links TRBV6-6 to TRBJ1-3, with TRBD1 identical over 7 bases. The V gene's germline CDR1 is MNHNY and CDR2 SVGAGI (reference sequence). The J segment lost 2 bases and the V segment lost 5 bases, leaving 6 bases of the junction unmatched. The CDR3 sequence is 15 residues long. CDR3 in amino acids: CASSASGTAGNTIYF. The DNA for the CDR3 is TGTGCCAGCAGTGCTTCCGGGACAGCTGGAAACACCATATATTTT.

The rearrangement uses TRBV5-4 and TRBJ1-5, with 8 positions matching TRBD1. The trim removed 3 bases at V and 6 bases at J, leaving 5 bases unmatched. CDR1 and CDR2 (germline): SGHNT, YYREEE (reference sequence). CDR3 length equals 14 residues. The CDR3 region has the DNA TGTGCCAGCAGCTCCGGGACAGGCGGTCAGCCCCAGCATTTT. Protein product: CASSSGTGGQPQHF.

This chain joins TRBV2 and TRBJ2-3; the match to TRBD1 covers 7 bases. The ends lost 8 bases at V and 2 bases at J; junction bases unmatched: 7. This CDR3 has 14 residues. Per germline, CDR1 SNHLY and CDR2 FYNNEI. CDR3 sequence reads: CASRRQGFTDTQYF. The CDR3 DNA is TGTGCCAGCCGGAGACAGGGATTCACAGATACGCAGTATTTT. Together with reference TRBV2 and TRBJ2-3, the CDR3 gives the full variable domain: EPEVTQTPSHQVTQMGQEVILRCVPISNHLYFYWYRQILGQKVEFLVSFYNNEISEKSEIFDDQFSVERPDGSNFTLKIRSTKLEDSAMYFCASRRQGFTDTQYFGPGTRLTVL.

V is TRBV18 and J is TRBJ2-1; 8 nucleotides align to TRBD1. CDR3 size: 15 residues. V dropped 3 bases and J dropped 9; count of bases not matched to a gene: 10. Germline CDR1 and CDR2: KGHSH and LQKENI. The CDR3: CASSPRGQGAGEQFF. As DNA, the CDR3 is TGTGCCAGCTCACCCAGAGGGCAGGGGGCGGGTGAGCAGTTCTTC.

This clone was seen more than once but under ten times. The CDR3 protein is CASRGIRGSDTEAFF. The DNA of the CDR3 is TGCGCCAGCAGGGGGATTCGGGGAAGTGACACTGAAGCTTTCTTT. V and J are TRBV10-1 and TRBJ1-1; D not resolved. The germline V gene encodes CDR1 WNHNN and CDR2 SYGVQD (reference sequence). The CDR3 runs to 15 residues. V was clipped by 6 bases and J by 3 bases, with 17 bases between them.

This clone was seen just once. V and J are TRBV6-9 and TRBJ2-6, with D uncertain. Trimming pared 9 bases from V and 0 bases from J, leaving 18 bases between. Germline V gene sequence: CDR1 MNHGY, CDR2 SVAAGI. There are 17 residues in the CDR3. The CDR3 region has the DNA TGTGCCAGAAACCCTCGCCGCGGCCGCTCTGGGGCCAACGTCCTGACTTTC. Translating gives CARNPRRGRSGANVLTF.

CDR3 nucleotides: TGTGCTAGTGGCCTTGCACAGGGCGCAGCTTTCTTT. It encodes CASGLAQGAAFF. The J gene is TRBJ1-1, the V gene TRBV12-5; D is perhaps TRBD1 (6 bases). V lost 6 bases to trimming and J lost 10 bases, with 15 bases between them. The CDR3 totals 12 residues. Per germline, CDR1 LGHNT and CDR2 FRNRAP.

The CDR3 DNA is TGTGCCAGCAGTTACCAGACAGGGTTGGGAAACACCATATATTTT. It specifies CASSYQTGLGNTIYF. This chain connects TRBV6-5 to TRBJ1-3; 7 nucleotides match TRBD1. The CDR3 is 15 amino acids. J gave up 4 bases and V 2 bases, and 5 bases lay outside the gene matches. The germline CDR1 and CDR2 sequences are MNHEY and SVGAGI.

As regards this clone: Other DNA sequences in this sample translate to the same CDR3. The genes are TRBV5-1 and TRBJ2-7, with TRBD1 as a possible D gene (5 bases). Germline V gene sequence: CDR1 SGHRS, CDR2 YFSETQ. This CDR3 spans 14 amino acids. The germline V and J ends were trimmed by 0 bases and 3 bases, with 10 bases remaining between them. The CDR3 region has the DNA TGCGCCAGCAGCTTGGAGGCAAGGGGCTACGAGCAGTACTTC. It codes for CASSLEARGYEQYF. Full variable domain (outside the CDR3, taken from reference TRBV5-1 and TRBJ2-7): KAGVTQTPRYLIKTRGQQVTLSCSPISGHRSVSWYQQTPGQGLQFLFEYFSETQRNKGNFPGRFSGRQFSNSRSEMNVSTLELGDSALYLCASSLEARGYEQYFGPGTRLTVT.

The J gene is TRBJ1-5, the V gene TRBV2; tentative D call: TRBD1 (6 bases). This CDR3 comprises 15 residues. V lost 3 bases and J 2 bases, leaving 11 bases between the germline ends. Looked up from germline, CDR1 is SNHLY and CDR2 is FYNNEI. CDR3 bases: TGTGCCAGCAGTGACCAGGGGCTTGGCAATCAGCCCCAGCATTTT. Protein: CASSDQGLGNQPQHF.

This chain joins TRBV5-4 and TRBJ2-5, with TRBD1 matching 8 bases. The CDR3 loop spans 13 amino acids. Germline V CDR1 and CDR2: SGHNT, YYREEE (reference sequence). Trimming removed 6 bases from V and 4 bases from J; junction bases left unmatched: 5. The CDR3 loop reads CASTKGQGETQYF. CDR3 in DNA: TGTGCCAGCACCAAAGGACAGGGAGAGACCCAGTACTTC.

This rearrangement joins TRBV7-3 to TRBJ2-1, with TRBD2 matching over 7 bases. Germline CDR1 reads SGHTA; CDR2 reads FQGTGA. The CDR3 runs 14 residues. With V trimmed by 3 bases and J by 9 bases, 8 bases remained unmatched. The CDR3 protein is CASSFGERGGEQFF. CDR3 in DNA: TGTGCCAGCAGCTTTGGGGAGCGGGGAGGTGAGCAGTTCTTC. Using reference TRBV7-3 and TRBJ2-1 for the parts outside the CDR3, the full variable domain is GAGVSQTPSNKVTEKGKYVELRCDPISGHTALYWYRQSLGQGPEFLIYFQGTGAADDSGLPNDRFFAVRPEGSVSTLKIQRTERGDSAVYLCASSFGERGGEQFFGPGTRLTVL.

This CDR3 reads CASSLTGTADYGYTF. The DNA for the CDR3 is TGTGCCAGCAGCCTAACCGGGACAGCGGACTATGGCTACACCTTC. The genes are TRBV14 and TRBJ1-2, with 7 bases identical to TRBD1. This CDR3 spans 15 amino acids. The trim removed 4 bases at V and 3 bases at J, leaving 8 bases unmatched. CDR1 is SGHDN and CDR2 is FVKESK in the germline V gene. Using reference TRBV14 and TRBJ1-2 for the parts outside the CDR3, the full variable domain is EAGVTQFPSHSVIEKGQTVTLRCDPISGHDNLYWYRRVMGKEIKFLLHFVKESKQDESGMPNNRFLAERTGGTYSTLKVQPAELEDSGVYFCASSLTGTADYGYTFGSGTRLTVV.

The rearrangement uses TRBV30 and TRBJ2-7, with D tentatively TRBD1 (5 bases). Trimming cost V 3 bases and J 5 bases, with 17 bases left between them. The CDR3 consists of 14 residues. Germline CDR1 and CDR2: GTSNPN and SVGIG (reference sequence). This chain's CDR3 is CAWRGAGSVHEQYF. For the CDR3, the DNA is TGTGCCTGGAGAGGGGCAGGGTCAGTCCACGAGCAGTACTTC.

This clone was counted a few times. The chain joins TRBV7-9 to TRBJ1-5, with D hard to call. This CDR3 contains 14 residues. V gave up 2 bases and J gave up 4 bases, with 9 bases separating them. The germline gives CDR1 SEHNR, CDR2 FQNEAQ (reference sequence). The CDR3 sequence: CASSLSVTNQPQHF. The CDR3 DNA reads as TGTGCCAGCAGCTTATCCGTAACTAATCAGCCCCAGCATTTT.

The gene calls are TRBV5-6 and TRBJ2-3; 8 nucleotides agree with TRBD1. Germline trimming cut 1 base from V and 1 base from J; bases unmatched to any gene: 14. Germline V gives CDR1 SGHDT, CDR2 YYEEEE. This CDR3 is 19 amino acids long. The CDR3 loop is CASSLLLMASGQGTDTQYF. In DNA form, the CDR3 reads TGTGCCAGCAGCTTGTTACTAATGGCCTCGGGACAGGGCACAGATACGCAGTATTTT. The full variable domain, completed using reference TRBV5-6 and TRBJ2-3, is DAGVTQSPTHLIKTRGQQVTLRCSPKSGHDTVSWYQQALGQGPQFIFQYYEEEERQRGNFPDRFSGHQFPNYSSELNVNALLLGDSALYLCASSLLLMASGQGTDTQYFGPGTRLTVL.

V and J are TRBV7-2 and TRBJ2-3; D gene ambiguous. The CDR3 runs 11 residues. V lost 8 bases to trimming and J lost 0 bases, with 3 bases between them. CDR1 SGHTA and CDR2 FQGNSA come from the germline V gene. DNA for the CDR3: TGTGCCAGCCGGAGCACAGATACGCAGTATTTT. This translates into CASRSTDTQYF.